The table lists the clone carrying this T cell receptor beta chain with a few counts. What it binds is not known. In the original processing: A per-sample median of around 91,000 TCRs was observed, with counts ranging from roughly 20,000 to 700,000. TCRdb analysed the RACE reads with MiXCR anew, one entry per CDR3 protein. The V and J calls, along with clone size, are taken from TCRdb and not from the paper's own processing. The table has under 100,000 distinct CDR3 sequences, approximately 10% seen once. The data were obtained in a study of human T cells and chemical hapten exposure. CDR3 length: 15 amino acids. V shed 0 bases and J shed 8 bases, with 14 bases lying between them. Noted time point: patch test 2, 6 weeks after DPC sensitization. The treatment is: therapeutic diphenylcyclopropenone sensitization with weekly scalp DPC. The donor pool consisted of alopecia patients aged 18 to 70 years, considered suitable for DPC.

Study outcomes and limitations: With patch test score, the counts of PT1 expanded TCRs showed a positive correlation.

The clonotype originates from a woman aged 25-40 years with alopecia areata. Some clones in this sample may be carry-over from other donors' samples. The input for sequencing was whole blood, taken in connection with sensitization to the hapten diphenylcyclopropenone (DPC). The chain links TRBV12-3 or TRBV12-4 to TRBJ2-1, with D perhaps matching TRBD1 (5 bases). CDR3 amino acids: CASSLALKGWDEQFF. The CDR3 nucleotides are TGTGCCAGCAGTTTAGCGCTCAAGGGGTGGGATGAGCAGTTCTTC.